One T cell receptor (beta chain) is described in this entry. The sample belongs to a study of T cell changes during pregnancy in multiple sclerosis. The protocol was immunoSEQ multiplex PCR, while the TCRdb copy is restricted to in-frame clones and leaves out a portion. The data show tens of thousands of clones, just over 90% seen once. The germline CDR1 and CDR2 sequences are LNHDA and SQIVND (reference sequence). The CDR3 loop spans 14 amino acids. V lost 7 bases, J lost 6 bases, and 9 bases stayed unmatched. This sample comprised peripheral blood, obtained in the second trimester of pregnancy. The receptor's source is a female donor with multiple sclerosis, enrolled in a pregnancy study. The chain has TRBV19 and TRBJ1-5; 7 bases fit TRBD1. The CDR3 region is CASTDRVETQPQHF. CDR3 in DNA: TGTGCCAGTACCGACAGGGTGGAGACTCAGCCCCAGCATTTT.